This TCR beta chain was obtained from a study of blood T cell repertoires in COVID-19. Study at large: Sources were T cells, B-cell-depleted T cells, or PBMCs; the material itself was cDNA or gDNA.

This CDR3 region has 15 residues. In the study's own analysis: The assay estimated nucleated cells by amplifying reference gene primers. The data were produced by immunoSEQ multiplex PCR, yet TCRdb's version contains in-frame clones alone and is incomplete. V and J calls and clone size follow that table, whereas D and trimming were derived from the DNA. The sample yields some 200,000 clones, approximately 83% seen once. The receptor was derived from a woman aged 55-70 years with acute or convalescent COVID-19. The V gene is TRBV21-1, the J gene TRBJ2-7; the listed D gene, TRBD1, was not tested against the DNA. TRBV21-1 is termed a pseudogene. Sequenced input: peripheral blood. As DNA, the CDR3 is TGTGCCAGCAGCATTGGTACAGAACATTCCGACGAGCAGTACTTC. Amino acids: CASSIGTEHSDEQYF.